The T cell receptor (beta chain) under discussion was sequenced for a study of cytomegalovirus exposure and HLA in healthy donors. Overall study context: Approximately 200 million T cells yielded around 120 million unique TCR beta sequences in earlier analysis. Among over 350 genotyped donors, 65% to 90% fell in the Caucasian-associated ancestry cluster.

Donors counted as nominally healthy when sampled, yet unrecorded immune exposures were likely. Germline CDR1 is SGHRS and CDR2 is YFSETQ. The CDR3 sequence is 15 residues long. V shed 0 bases, J shed 2 bases, and the junction held 1 base outside the gene matches. Comment on this clone: The antigen is not known.

General observations from the study: A later analysis linked a missense variant in DCLRE1C to the trimming of TCR beta V and J genes.

With 60 Vbeta and 13 Jbeta primers, the PCR was carried out. Assay used: immunoSEQ multiplex PCR; TCRdb lists only in-frame clones, some missing. The sample lists under 200,000 clones; around 68% were seen once. Input material: PBMCs. The origin of this receptor is a man over 45 in good health and CMV-seronegative. V and J are TRBV5-1 and TRBJ2-3; 9 bases are a match to TRBD1. For the CDR3, the DNA is TGCGCCAGCAGCTTGGGGGACAGGGTCACAGATACGCAGTATTTT. It is translated as CASSLGDRVTDTQYF.